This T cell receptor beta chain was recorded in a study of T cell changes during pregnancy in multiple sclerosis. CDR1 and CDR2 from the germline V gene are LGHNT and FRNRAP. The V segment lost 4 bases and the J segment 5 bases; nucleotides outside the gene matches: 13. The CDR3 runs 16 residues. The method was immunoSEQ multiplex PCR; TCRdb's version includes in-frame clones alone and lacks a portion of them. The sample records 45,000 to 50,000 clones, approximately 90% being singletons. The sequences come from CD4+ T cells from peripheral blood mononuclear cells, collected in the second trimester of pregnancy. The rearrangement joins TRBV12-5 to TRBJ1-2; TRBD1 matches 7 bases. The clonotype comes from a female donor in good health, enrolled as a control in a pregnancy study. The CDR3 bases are TGTGCTAGTGGTTCCACCCTCGGGACAGCCCTTTATGGCTACACCTTC. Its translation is CASGSTLGTALYGYTF.